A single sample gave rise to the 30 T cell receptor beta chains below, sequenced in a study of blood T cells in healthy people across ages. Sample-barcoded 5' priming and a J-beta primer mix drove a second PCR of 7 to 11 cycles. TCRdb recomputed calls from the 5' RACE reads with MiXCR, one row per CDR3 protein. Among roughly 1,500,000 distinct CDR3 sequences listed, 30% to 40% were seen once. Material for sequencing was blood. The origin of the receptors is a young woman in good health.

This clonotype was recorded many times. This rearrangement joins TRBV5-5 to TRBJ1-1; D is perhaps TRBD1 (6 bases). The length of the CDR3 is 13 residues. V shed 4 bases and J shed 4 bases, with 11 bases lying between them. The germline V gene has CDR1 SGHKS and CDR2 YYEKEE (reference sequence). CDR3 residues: CASSPRQATEAFF. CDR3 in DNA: TGTGCCAGCAGCCCCCGACAGGCCACTGAAGCTTTCTTT.

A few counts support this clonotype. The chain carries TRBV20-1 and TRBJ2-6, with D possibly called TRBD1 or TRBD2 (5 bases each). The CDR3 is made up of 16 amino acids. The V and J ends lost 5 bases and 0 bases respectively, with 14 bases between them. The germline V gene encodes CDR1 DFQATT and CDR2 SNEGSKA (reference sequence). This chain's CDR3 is CSASGTYSSGANVLTF. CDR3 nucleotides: TGCAGTGCTTCCGGGACCTACTCCTCTGGGGCCAACGTCCTGACTTTC.

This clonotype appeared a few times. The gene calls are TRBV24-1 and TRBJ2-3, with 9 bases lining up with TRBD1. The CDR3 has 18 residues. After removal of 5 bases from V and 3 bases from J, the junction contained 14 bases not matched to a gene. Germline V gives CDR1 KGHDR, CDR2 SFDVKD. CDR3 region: CATSASTGTGISTDTQYF. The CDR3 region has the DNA TGTGCCACCAGTGCCTCGACCGGGACAGGGATCAGTACAGATACGCAGTATTTT.

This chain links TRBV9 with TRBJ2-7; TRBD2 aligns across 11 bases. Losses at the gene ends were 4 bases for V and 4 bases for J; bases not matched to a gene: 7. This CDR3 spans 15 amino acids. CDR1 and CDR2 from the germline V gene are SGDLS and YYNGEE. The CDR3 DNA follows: TGTGCCAGCAGCACCCTAGCGGGAGGCAGGTACGAGCAGTACTTC. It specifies CASSTLAGGRYEQYF. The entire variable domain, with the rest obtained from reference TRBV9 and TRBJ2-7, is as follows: DSGVTQTPKHLITATGQRVTLRCSPRSGDLSVYWYQQSLDQGLQFLIQYYNGEERAKGNILERFSAQQFPDLHSELNLSSLELGDSALYFCASSTLAGGRYEQYFGPGTRLTVT.

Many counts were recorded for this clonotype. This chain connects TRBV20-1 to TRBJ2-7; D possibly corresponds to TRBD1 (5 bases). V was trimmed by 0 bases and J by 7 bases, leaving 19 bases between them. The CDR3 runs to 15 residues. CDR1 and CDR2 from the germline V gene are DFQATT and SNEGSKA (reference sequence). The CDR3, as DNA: TGCAGTGCTAGAGATTCCAAACGGCAGGGCGCAGAGCAGTACTTC. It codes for CSARDSKRQGAEQYF.

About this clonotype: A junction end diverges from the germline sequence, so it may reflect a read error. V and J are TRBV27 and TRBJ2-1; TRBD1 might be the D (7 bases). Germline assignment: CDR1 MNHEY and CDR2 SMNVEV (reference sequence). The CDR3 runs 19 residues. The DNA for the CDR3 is TGTGCCCGCAGTTTATCCAGCCCCCCAGGGGGGTACGCCTACAATGAGCAGTTCTTC. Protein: CARSLSSPPGGYAYNEQFF.

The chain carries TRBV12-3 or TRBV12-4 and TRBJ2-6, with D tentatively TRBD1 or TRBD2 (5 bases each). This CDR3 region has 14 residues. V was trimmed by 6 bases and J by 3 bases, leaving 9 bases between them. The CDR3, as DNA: TGTGCCAGCAGGAGGGGTGGTGGGGCCAACGTCCTGACTTTC. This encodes CASRRGGGANVLTF.

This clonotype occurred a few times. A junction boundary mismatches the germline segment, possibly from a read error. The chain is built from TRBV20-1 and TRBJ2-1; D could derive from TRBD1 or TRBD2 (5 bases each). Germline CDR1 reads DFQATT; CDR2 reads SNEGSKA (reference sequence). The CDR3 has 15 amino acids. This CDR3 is CSAGAWEQRRNERFF. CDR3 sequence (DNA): TGCAGTGCTGGGGCCTGGGAGCAAAGAAGGAATGAGCGGTTCTTC.

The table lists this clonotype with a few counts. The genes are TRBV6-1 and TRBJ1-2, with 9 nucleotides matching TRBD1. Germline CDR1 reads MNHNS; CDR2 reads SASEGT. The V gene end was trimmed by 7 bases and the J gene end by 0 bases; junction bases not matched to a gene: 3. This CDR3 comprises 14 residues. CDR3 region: CASIRDRANYGYTF. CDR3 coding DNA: TGTGCCAGCATTCGGGACAGGGCTAACTATGGCTACACCTTC.

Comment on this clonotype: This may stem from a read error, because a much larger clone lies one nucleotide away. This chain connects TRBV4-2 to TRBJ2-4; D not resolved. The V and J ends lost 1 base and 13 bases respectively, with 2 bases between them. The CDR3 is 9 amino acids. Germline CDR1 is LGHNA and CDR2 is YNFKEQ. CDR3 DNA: TGTGCCAGCAGCCAAGGGCAGTACTTC. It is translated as CASSQGQYF.

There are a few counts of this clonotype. The CDR3 loop is CASSLGRVLRHTDTQYF. The CDR3 DNA sequence: TGTGCCAGCAGCTTGGGACGGGTTCTGAGGCACACAGATACGCAGTATTTT. The chain joins TRBV7-3 to TRBJ2-3; perhaps D is TRBD1 or TRBD2 (5 bases each). Trimming cost V 3 bases and J 2 bases, with 18 bases left between them. The CDR3 covers 17 residues. CDR1 is SGHTA and CDR2 is FQGTGA in the germline V gene.

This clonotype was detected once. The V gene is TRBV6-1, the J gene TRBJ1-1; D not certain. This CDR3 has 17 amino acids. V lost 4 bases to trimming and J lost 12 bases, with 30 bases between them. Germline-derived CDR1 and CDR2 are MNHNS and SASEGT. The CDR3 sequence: CASSGDTKPSISSRPFF. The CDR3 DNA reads TGTGCCAGCAGTGGGGATACGAAACCATCCATATCGAGCAGGCCTTTCTTT.

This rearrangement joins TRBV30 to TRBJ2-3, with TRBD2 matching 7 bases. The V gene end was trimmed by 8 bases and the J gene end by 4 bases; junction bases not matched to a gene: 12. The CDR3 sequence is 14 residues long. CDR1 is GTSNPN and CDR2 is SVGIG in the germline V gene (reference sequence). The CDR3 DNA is TGTGCCCGGTCATTAGGCGGGGGATCAGATACGCAGTATTTT. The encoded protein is CARSLGGGSDTQYF.

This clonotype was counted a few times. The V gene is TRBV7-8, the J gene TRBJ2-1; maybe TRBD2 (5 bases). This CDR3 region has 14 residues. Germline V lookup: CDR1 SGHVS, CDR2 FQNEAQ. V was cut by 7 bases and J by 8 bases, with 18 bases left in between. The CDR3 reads CASTWLANSDEQFF. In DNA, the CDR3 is TGTGCCAGCACCTGGCTAGCTAATTCCGATGAGCAGTTCTTC.

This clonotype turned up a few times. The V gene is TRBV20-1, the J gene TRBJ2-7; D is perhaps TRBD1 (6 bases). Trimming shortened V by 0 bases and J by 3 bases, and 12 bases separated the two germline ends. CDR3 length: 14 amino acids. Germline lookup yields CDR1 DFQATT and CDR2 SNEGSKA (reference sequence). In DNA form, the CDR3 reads TGCAGTGCTAGAGATTCTTCCAGGGGCTACGAGCAGTACTTC. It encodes CSARDSSRGYEQYF.

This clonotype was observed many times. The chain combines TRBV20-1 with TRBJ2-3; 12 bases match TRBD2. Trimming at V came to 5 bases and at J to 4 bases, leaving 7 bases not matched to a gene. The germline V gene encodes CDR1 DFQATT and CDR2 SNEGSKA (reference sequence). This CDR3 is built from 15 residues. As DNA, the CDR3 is TGCAGTGCTTCTCTAGCGGGAGGGGGAGCAGATACGCAGTATTTT. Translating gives CSASLAGGGADTQYF.

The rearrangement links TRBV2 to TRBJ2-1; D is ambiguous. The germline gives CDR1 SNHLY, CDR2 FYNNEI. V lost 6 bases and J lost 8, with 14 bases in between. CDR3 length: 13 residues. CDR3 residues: CASRADRGDEQFF. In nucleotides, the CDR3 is TGTGCCAGCAGGGCCGACCGTGGAGATGAGCAGTTCTTC.

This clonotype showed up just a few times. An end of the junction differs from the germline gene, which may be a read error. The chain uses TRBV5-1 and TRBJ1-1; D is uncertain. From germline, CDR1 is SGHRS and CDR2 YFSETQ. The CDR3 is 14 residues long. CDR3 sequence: CASRLGPTNTEAFF. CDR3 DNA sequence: TGCGCCAGCAGGTTGGGCCCCACGAACACTGAAGCTTTCTTT.

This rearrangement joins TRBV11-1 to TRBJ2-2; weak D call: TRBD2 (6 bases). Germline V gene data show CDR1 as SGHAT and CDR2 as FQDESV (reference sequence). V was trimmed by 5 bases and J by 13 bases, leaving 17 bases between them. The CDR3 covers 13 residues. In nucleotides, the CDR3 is TGTGCCAGCAGCACTCAATACGGAGGGCGGCTGTTTTTT. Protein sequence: CASSTQYGGRLFF.

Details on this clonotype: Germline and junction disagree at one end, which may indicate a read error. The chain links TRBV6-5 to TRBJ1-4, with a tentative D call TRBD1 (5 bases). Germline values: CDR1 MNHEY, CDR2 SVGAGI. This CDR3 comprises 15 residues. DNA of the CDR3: TGTGCCGGCAGTCACCTGAGGGGCGCGTATGAAAAACTGTTTTTT. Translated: CAGSHLRGAYEKLFF.

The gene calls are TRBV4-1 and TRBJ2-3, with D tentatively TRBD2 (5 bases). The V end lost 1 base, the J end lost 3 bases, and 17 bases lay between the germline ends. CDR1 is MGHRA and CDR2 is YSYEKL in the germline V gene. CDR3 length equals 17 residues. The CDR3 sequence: CASSQGHLGVSTDTQYF. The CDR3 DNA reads TGCGCCAGCAGCCAAGGGCATCTGGGAGTTTCAACAGATACGCAGTATTTT.

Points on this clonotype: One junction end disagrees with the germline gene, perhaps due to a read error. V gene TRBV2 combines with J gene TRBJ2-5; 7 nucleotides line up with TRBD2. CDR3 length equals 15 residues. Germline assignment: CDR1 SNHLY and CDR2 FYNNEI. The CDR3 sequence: CASREVGTTQETQYF. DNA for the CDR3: TGTGCCAGCAGAGAAGTCGGGACTACACAAGAGACCCAGTACTTC.

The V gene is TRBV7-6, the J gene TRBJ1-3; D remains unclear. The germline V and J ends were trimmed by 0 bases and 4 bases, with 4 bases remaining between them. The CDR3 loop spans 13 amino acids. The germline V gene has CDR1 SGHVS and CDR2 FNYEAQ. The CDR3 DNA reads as TGTGCCAGCAGCTTAGCGAGGGGAAACACCATATATTTT. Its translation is CASSLARGNTIYF.

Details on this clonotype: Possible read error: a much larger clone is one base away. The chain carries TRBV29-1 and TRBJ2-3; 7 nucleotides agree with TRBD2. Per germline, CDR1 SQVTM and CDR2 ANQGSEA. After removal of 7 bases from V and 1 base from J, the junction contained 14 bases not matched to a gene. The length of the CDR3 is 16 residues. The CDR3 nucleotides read TGCAGCGCTTCCAGGAATGGGGGAGGGGGCACAGATACGCAGTATTTT. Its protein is CSASRNGGGGTDTQYF.

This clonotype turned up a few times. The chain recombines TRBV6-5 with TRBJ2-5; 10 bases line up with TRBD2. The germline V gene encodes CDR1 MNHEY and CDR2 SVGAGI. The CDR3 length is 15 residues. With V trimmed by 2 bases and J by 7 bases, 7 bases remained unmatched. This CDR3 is CASSYQTSGSGTQYF. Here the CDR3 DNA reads TGTGCCAGCAGTTACCAGACTAGCGGGTCGGGGACCCAGTACTTC.

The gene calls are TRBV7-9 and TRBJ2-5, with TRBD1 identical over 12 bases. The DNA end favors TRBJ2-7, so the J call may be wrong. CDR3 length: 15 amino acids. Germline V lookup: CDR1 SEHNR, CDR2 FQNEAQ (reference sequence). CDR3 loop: CASSGGQGACHEQYF. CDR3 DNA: TGTGCCAGCAGCGGGGGACAGGGGGCTTGCCACGAGCAGTACTTC.

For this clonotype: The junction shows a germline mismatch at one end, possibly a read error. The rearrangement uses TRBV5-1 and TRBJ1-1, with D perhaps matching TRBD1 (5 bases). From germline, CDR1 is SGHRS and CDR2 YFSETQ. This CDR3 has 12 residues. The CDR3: CAGSLSGTEAFF. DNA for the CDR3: TGCGCCGGCAGCTTGTCGGGGACGGAAGCTTTCTTT.

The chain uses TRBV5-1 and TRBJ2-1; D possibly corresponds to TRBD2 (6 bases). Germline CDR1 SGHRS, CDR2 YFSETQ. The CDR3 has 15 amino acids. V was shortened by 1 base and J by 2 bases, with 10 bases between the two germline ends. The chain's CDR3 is CASSLLRGTYNEQFF. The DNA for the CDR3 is TGCGCCAGCAGCTTGTTGCGGGGCACCTACAATGAGCAGTTCTTC. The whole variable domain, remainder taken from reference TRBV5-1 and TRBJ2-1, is KAGVTQTPRYLIKTRGQQVTLSCSPISGHRSVSWYQQTPGQGLQFLFEYFSETQRNKGNFPGRFSGRQFSNSRSEMNVSTLELGDSALYLCASSLLRGTYNEQFFGPGTRLTVL.

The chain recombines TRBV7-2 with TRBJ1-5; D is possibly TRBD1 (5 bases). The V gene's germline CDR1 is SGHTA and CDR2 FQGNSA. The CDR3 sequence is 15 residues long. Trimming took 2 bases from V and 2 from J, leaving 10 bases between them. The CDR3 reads CASSLLGVGNQPQHF. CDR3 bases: TGTGCCAGCAGCTTATTGGGGGTTGGCAATCAGCCCCAGCATTTT.

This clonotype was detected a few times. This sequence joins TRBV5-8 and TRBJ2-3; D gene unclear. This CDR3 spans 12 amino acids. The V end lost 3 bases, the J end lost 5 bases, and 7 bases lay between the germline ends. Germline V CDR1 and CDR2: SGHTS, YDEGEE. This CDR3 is CASSSKLDTQYF. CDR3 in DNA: TGTGCCAGCAGCTCCAAGTTAGATACGCAGTATTTT.